Below, 11 T cell receptor beta chains from the same sample are listed, as sequenced in a study of CD8 T cells in Susac syndrome. Reverse transcription used about 0.45 to 1 ug RNA and random hexamers. TCRdb ran MiXCR on the immunoSEQ multiplex PCR reads and lists one entry per CDR3 protein. The sample contains hundreds of thousands of distinct CDR3 sequences, roughly 90% of which appear only once. Sequenced sample: CD8+ T cells from PBMCs. Every receptor here comes from a human donor with multiple sclerosis.

V and J are TRBV15 and TRBJ2-7; TRBD2 agrees at 8 bases. The CDR3 is 14 residues long. Trimming at V came to 3 bases and at J to 3 bases, leaving 4 bases not matched to a gene. The germline CDR1 and CDR2 sequences are LNHNV and YYDKDF (reference sequence). The CDR3 spells CATSSIGGDYEQYF. DNA of the CDR3: TGTGCCACCAGCAGCATCGGGGGGGACTACGAGCAGTACTTC.

The V and J genes are TRBV4-1 and TRBJ2-4, with D perhaps assigned TRBD1 or TRBD2 (5 bases each). Trimming took off 2 bases at V and 0 bases at J, with 23 bases between the two ends. The germline V gene has CDR1 MGHRA and CDR2 YSYEKL. The CDR3 length is 20 residues. The CDR3: CASSQTQPGPLALAKNIQYF. The CDR3 region has the DNA TGCGCCAGCAGCCAAACCCAGCCGGGGCCGCTAGCCCTAGCCAAAAACATTCAGTACTTC.

This clonotype was seen only a few times. The V call is TRBV7-9, the J call TRBJ2-3; the match to TRBD1 covers 9 bases. After removal of 8 bases from V and 6 bases from J, the junction contained 9 bases not matched to a gene. CDR1 and CDR2 from the germline V gene are SEHNR and FQNEAQ (reference sequence). CDR3 length: 14 residues. CDR3 in amino acids: CASFAPDRGDTQYF. CDR3 coding DNA: TGTGCCAGCTTCGCCCCGGACAGGGGTGATACGCAGTATTTT.

The chain combines TRBV29-1 with TRBJ2-7, with D tentatively TRBD1 or TRBD2 (5 bases each). From germline, CDR1 is SQVTM and CDR2 ANQGSEA. CDR3 length: 10 residues. V lost 6 bases to trimming and J lost 6 bases, with 9 bases between them. The CDR3 region is CSVLRGEQYF. DNA of the CDR3: TGCAGCGTCCTGAGGGGCGAGCAGTACTTC.

The rearrangement links TRBV7-9 to TRBJ1-6; D is perhaps TRBD1 (5 bases). Trimming stripped 6 bases from V and 10 bases from J, with 13 bases between. Looked up from germline, CDR1 is SEHNR and CDR2 is FQNEAQ (reference sequence). The CDR3 totals 13 residues. In DNA, the CDR3 is TGTGCCAGCAGAATCAATGGGGGGTCACCCCTCCACTTT. This sequence encodes CASRINGGSPLHF.

V usage is TRBV12-3 or TRBV12-4 and J usage is TRBJ2-5; D perhaps matches TRBD2 (6 bases). V dropped 6 bases and J dropped 2 bases, with 13 bases sitting between them. The CDR3 runs 14 residues. The CDR3 bases are TGTGCCAGCAGGCCCTCCGGGACTCAAGAGACCCAGTACTTC. It encodes CASRPSGTQETQYF.

The J gene is TRBJ2-1, the V gene TRBV27; perhaps TRBD2 as D (5 bases). Germline V gene data show CDR1 as MNHEY and CDR2 as SMNVEV (reference sequence). V lost 8 bases, J lost 2 bases, and 13 bases lay in between. This CDR3 region has 14 residues. CDR3 protein: CASARGLTYNEQFF. The CDR3 DNA reads as TGTGCCAGCGCCAGAGGGCTGACCTACAATGAGCAGTTCTTC.

Regarding this clonotype: A read error is possible here, since a much larger clone lies one base away. The genes are TRBV5-6 and TRBJ1-1; no clear D. Germline V gene data show CDR1 as SGHDT and CDR2 as YYEEEE. The CDR3 runs 13 residues. Between the trimmed V and J ends, which lost 0 bases and 1 base, there was a span of 4 bases. The CDR3 reads CASSLGWNTEAFF. The CDR3 DNA is TGTGCCAGCAGCTTGGGGTGGAACACTGAAGCTTTCTTT.

Here the CDR3 reads CAWTLAENYGYTF. The CDR3 region has the DNA TGTGCCTGGACCTTGGCAGAGAACTATGGCTACACCTTC. V and J are TRBV30 and TRBJ1-2; no reliable D call. The CDR3 totals 13 residues. CDR1 is GTSNPN and CDR2 is SVGIG in the germline V gene (reference sequence). The ends were cut back, 4 bases at V and 2 bases at J, with 11 bases in the middle.

The J gene is TRBJ2-3, the V gene TRBV9, with TRBD2 matching 7 bases. The CDR3 covers 14 residues. V lost 2 bases, J lost 0 bases, and 0 bases stayed unmatched. Germline V gene lookup returns CDR1 SGDLS and CDR2 YYNGEE. The CDR3 reads CASSVSGSTDTQYF. CDR3 coding DNA: TGTGCCAGCAGCGTTAGCGGGAGCACAGATACGCAGTATTTT.

The chain is built from TRBV6-1 and TRBJ2-3; 13 bases fit TRBD2. Germline V gives CDR1 MNHNS, CDR2 SASEGT. CDR3 size: 16 residues. V shed 6 bases and J 2 bases; nucleotides not matched to a gene: 5. The CDR3 bases are TGTGCCAGCAGCTCACTAGCGGGGGGGATCACAGATACGCAGTATTTT. It is translated as CASSSLAGGITDTQYF.